One and the same sample provided the 3 T cell receptor beta chains below, sequenced in a study of cytomegalovirus exposure and HLA in healthy donors. A multiplex PCR was run with 60 Vbeta primers and 13 Jbeta primers. Sequencing was performed with immunoSEQ multiplex PCR; in TCRdb, only in-frame clones are kept and a portion is missing. The sample contains approximately 120,000 clones, over 65% of which appear only once. The sample consisted of PBMCs. These receptors all come from a woman aged 40-49 years in good health and CMV-seronegative.

J is TRBJ2-3 and V is TRBV5-4; TRBD2 is a possible D gene (6 bases). Germline V gene data show CDR1 as SGHNT and CDR2 as YYREEE (reference sequence). Trimming took off 5 bases at V and 0 bases at J, with 7 bases between the two ends. The CDR3 is 13 residues long. Here the CDR3 DNA reads TGTGCCAGCAGGGGACTCAGCACAGATACGCAGTATTTT. This encodes CASRGLSTDTQYF.

This chain connects TRBV18 to TRBJ2-3; 7 nucleotides align to TRBD2. Germline V CDR1 and CDR2: KGHSH, LQKENI. This CDR3 is built from 14 residues. Trimming took 8 bases from V and 5 from J; bases not matched to a gene: 10. Here the CDR3 reads CASPLTSVQDTQYF. The CDR3 bases are TGTGCCAGCCCACTAACTAGCGTTCAAGATACGCAGTATTTT.

The CDR3 loop is CASSPSGAGSDTQYF. As DNA, the CDR3 is TGTGCCAGCAGCCCTAGCGGAGCAGGGTCAGATACGCAGTATTTT. The V and J genes are TRBV11-1 and TRBJ2-3, with TRBD2 matching over 7 bases. Germline V gene sequence: CDR1 SGHAT, CDR2 FQDESV (reference sequence). The V and J ends lost 5 bases and 4 bases, in that order; junction bases with no gene match: 9. This CDR3 region has 15 residues.